This TCR beta chain was sequenced during a study of T cells in Graves' hyperthyroidism and ophthalmopathy. Patients with uncontrolled infections, other autoimmune diseases, pregnancy or lactation were excluded. Diagnoses were established using clinical symptoms, serum thyroxine and TRAb, thyroid ultrasound and orbital computed tomography. PBMCs stemmed from less than 13 ml fresh peripheral blood. Study-level findings and limits: Separation of ophthalmopathy from stable hyperthyroidism was achieved by a 13 V-J model.

This clonotype has a handful of counts. Its target is unknown. Template material for amplifying TCR beta CDR3 regions consisted of RNA transcripts. A first-round RT-PCR of the TCR CDR3 used the HTBI primer set. TCRdb reanalysed the multiplex PCR reads using MiXCR and keeps one entry per CDR3 protein. The sample carries about 400,000 distinct CDR3 sequences, more than 12% recorded once. This CDR3 has 14 residues. Trimming took off 1 base at V and 3 bases at J, with 10 bases between the two ends. Germline CDR1 and CDR2: SGHDN and FVKESK. The sequence was obtained from a man in his forties or fifties with Graves' ophthalmopathy. The V and J genes are TRBV14 and TRBJ2-7, with no clear D. Sequencing was performed on blood. For the CDR3, the DNA is TGTGCCAGCAGCCAAGGTATTGTTAACTACGAGCAGTACTTC. Translated: CASSQGIVNYEQYF.